The count of the clone carrying this T cell receptor (beta chain) is one. Study processing details: Estimated nucleated cell counts came from reference gene primer amplification. Sequenced by immunoSEQ multiplex PCR; TCRdb stores in-frame clones only, minus some. V, J and clone size derive from that table, while D and trimming were established from the DNA sequence. The data show about 300,000 clones, 88% seen once. The sample originates from a study of blood T cell repertoires in COVID-19. About the study: The origin of the acute and convalescent COVID-19 samples was the United States, Italy and Spain. In each case, the material was cDNA or gDNA derived from T cells, B-cell-depleted T cells, or PBMCs.

The CDR3 consists of 11 residues. CDR1 is LNHDA, CDR2 SQIVND, per germline (reference sequence). V lost 7 bases and J lost 6, with 9 bases in between. Specimen: peripheral blood. The source is a woman aged 25 to 39 who had recovered from COVID-19. The chain has TRBV19 and TRBJ1-1; the D gene is possibly TRBD1 (5 bases). CDR3 sequence reads: CASKRGSEAFF. CDR3 bases: TGTGCCAGTAAAAGGGGTTCTGAAGCTTTCTTT.